This entry is about one TCR beta chain. This clone was counted between two and nine times. No antigen is known for it. No clone much larger than this one lies a single base away; base qualities are absent. This specimen comes from a study of blood T cell repertoires in COVID-19 (dated by TCRdb to 2018 to 2020). For context, the study as a whole: Collaborator samples came from the United States, Italy and Spain and covered acute and convalescent phases of COVID-19. The prospective study material was composed of cDNA or gDNA derived from T cells, B-cell-depleted T cells, or PBMCs. Deeply sampled blood TCRbeta repertoires from subjects exposed to, actively infected with, or recovered from COVID-19 were included in the dataset. The repertoires were made available in a free public database intended to serve as a resource for research on the immune response to SARS-CoV-2. The samples were drawn from two sources: the first 160 participants of the ongoing ImmuneRACE study, and fewer than 1,500 subjects contributed by 6 global collaborators. Nearly every sample came with metadata listing a de-identified subject ID, COVID-19 status, age in years and sex. Where HLA class I and class II types were available, the types were taken from metadata supplied by the sample provider, not from assay-based typing. Overall study outcomes, separate from this receptor: The amount of clinical and demographic metadata varied by source and participant and was provided uncurated.

The immunoSEQ Assay, a bias-controlled multiplex PCR, was used to amplify TCRbeta CDR3 regions from genomic DNA. As for the authors' bioinformatics: Within the assay, amplification of reference gene primers was used to estimate how many nucleated cells each sample contained. To quantify the absolute abundance of each unique TCRbeta CDR3 rearrangement, sequence reads were collapsed and filtered. For each sample, productive Simpson clonality was calculated as the square root of Simpson's diversity index over productive rearrangements. TCRdb stores this immuneACCESS table with in-frame sequences only. Part of the clones is absent; in the studies checked, under half of the shortfall reflects unresolved V genes, and no reason is known for the rest. The V and J calls and clone size come from that table; D and trimming were worked out from the DNA. The sample table lists around 200,000 clones, around 75% of them with a count of one. The leading ten clones occupy roughly 5% of the sample.

Collaborating institutions collected whole blood in K2EDTA tubes following their own protocols. For TCRbeta analysis, collaborator samples were shipped as frozen whole blood, as isolated PBMCs, or as DNA extracted from either sample type. Per the germline V gene, MNHEY is the CDR1 and SVGEGT is the CDR2. The CDR3 runs 14 amino acids, cysteine and phenylalanine included. The retained sequence is limited to the CDR3, 42 bases, with the frame set at the first base. V is pared back by 2 bases and J by 3 bases, with 11 bases lying between the germline termini. Sample: peripheral blood. This TCR was sampled from a human donor in a cohort sampled during active COVID-19. Recombination linked TRBV6-2 or TRBV6-3 to TRBJ2-7; the D gene is not confidently resolved. DNA sequence: TGTGCCAGCAGTTACATGACAACGAACTACGAGCAGTACTTC. Its product reads: CASSYMTTNYEQYF.